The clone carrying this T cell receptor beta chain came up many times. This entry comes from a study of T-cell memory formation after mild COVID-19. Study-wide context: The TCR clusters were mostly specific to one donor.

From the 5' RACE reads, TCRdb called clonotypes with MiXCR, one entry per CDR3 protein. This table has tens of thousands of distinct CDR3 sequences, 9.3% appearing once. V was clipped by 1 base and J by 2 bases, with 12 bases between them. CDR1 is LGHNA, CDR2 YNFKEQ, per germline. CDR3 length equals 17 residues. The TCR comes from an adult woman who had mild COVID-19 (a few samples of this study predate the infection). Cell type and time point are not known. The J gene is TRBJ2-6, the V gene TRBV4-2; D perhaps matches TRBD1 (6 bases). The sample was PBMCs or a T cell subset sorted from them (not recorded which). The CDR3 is CASSQARTGTGANVLTF. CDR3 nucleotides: TGTGCCAGCAGCCAAGCCCGAACAGGGACTGGGGCCAACGTCCTGACTTTC.